Sequencing of this TCR beta chain was carried out in a study of T cells in localized non-small cell lung cancer. This CDR3 has 15 residues. Trimming removed 4 bases from V and 0 bases from J, with 10 bases in between. Germline CDR1 SGHTA, CDR2 FQGNSA. Produced via immunoSEQ multiplex PCR; TCRdb's table is partial and in-frame only. The sample contains around 16,000 clones, about 85% of which appear only once. Sample: peripheral blood, taken before any cancer treatment. The chain uses TRBV7-2 and TRBJ1-3; D is unresolved. The TCR comes from a male donor at least 60 years old with stage I lung adenocarcinoma. DNA for the CDR3: TGTGCCAGCAGCTCCGCTGGGAGCTCTGGAAACACCATATATTTT. It is translated as CASSSAGSSGNTIYF.